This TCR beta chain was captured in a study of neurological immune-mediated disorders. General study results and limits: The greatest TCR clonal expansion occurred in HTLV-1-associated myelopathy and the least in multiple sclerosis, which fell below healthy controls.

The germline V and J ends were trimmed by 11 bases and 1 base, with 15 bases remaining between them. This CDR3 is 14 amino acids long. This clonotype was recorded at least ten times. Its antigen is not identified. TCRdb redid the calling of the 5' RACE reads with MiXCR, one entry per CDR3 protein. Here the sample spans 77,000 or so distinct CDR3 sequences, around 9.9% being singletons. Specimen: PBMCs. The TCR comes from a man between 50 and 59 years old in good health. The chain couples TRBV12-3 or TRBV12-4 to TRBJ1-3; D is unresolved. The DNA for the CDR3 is TGTGCCGGCTCAAAGTACGAGTCTGGAAACACCATATATTTT. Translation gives CAGSKYESGNTIYF.